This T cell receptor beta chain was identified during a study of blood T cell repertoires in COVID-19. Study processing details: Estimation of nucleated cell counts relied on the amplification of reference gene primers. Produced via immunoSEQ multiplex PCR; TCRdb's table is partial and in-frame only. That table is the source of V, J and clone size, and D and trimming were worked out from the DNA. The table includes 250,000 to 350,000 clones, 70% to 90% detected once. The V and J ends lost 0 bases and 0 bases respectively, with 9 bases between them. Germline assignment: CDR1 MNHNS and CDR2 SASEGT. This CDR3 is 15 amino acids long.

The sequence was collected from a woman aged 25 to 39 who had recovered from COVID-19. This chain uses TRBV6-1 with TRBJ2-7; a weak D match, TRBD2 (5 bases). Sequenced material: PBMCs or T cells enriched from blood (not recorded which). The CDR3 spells CASSEANAGSYEQYF. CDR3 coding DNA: TGTGCCAGCAGTGAAGCAAACGCGGGCTCCTACGAGCAGTACTTC.